The subject of this entry is one TCR beta chain. Its target is unknown. The CDR3 ends on some other residue instead of the conserved phenylalanine or tryptophan, so this is likely a read error. The germline V and J ends were trimmed by 1 base and 2 bases, with 9 bases remaining between them. From germline, CDR1 is LGHNA and CDR2 YSLEER. The CDR3 loop spans 15 amino acids. Assembly of TCR beta libraries relied on iRepertoire HTBI primers together with Arm-PCR of CDR3 regions. TCRdb independently ran MiXCR on the multiplex PCR reads; one entry per CDR3 protein. The sample holds 350,000 to 450,000 distinct CDR3 sequences, roughly 20% seen once. Time point in this sample: persistent/refractory GD, antithyroid drugs over 5 years with positive TRAb. The authors made the TCR library using RNA they extracted from PBMCs. These data come from a study of regulatory T cells in long-lasting Graves disease. Overall study findings and caveats: Sharing of public clonotypes was greater in persistent patients (roughly 2,900) than in new patients (around 1,000). The researchers studied only peripheral blood, not thyroid tissue. Persistent cases favored TRBV28, TRBJ1-2 and TRBJ2-5.

The gene calls are TRBV4-3 and TRBJ1-3; D may be TRBD1 (5 bases). The receptor was derived from a female donor with Graves disease. The sequences come from peripheral blood mononuclear cells (PBMCs), collected when the disease was refractory, from a patient treated with antithyroid drugs. DNA of the CDR3: TGCGCCAGCAGCCAAGGGTCAGGGCCTGGAAACACCATATATTCT. Protein sequence: CASSQGSGPGNTIYS.